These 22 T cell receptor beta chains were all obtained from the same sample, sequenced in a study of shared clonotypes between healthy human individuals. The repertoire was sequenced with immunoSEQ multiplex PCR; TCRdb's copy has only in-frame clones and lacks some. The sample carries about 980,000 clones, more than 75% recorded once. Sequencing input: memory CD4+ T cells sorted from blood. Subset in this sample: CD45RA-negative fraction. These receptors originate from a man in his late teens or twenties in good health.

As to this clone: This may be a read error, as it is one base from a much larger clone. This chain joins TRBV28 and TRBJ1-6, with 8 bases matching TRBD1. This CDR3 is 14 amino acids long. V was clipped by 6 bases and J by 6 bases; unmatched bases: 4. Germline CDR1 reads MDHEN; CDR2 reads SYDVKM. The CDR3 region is CASSAGQGNSPLHF. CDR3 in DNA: TGTGCCAGCAGCGCCGGACAGGGTAATTCACCCCTCCACTTT.

CDR3 sequence reads: CASSIAGDELYF. The DNA for the CDR3 is TGCGCCAGCAGCATAGCGGGAGATGAGCTGTACTTC. The chain is built from TRBV5-1 and TRBJ2-4; 9 bases are a match to TRBD2. V was pared by 4 bases and J by 15 bases, with 8 bases of the junction left unmatched. The germline V gene encodes CDR1 SGHRS and CDR2 YFSETQ. The CDR3 is 12 amino acids.

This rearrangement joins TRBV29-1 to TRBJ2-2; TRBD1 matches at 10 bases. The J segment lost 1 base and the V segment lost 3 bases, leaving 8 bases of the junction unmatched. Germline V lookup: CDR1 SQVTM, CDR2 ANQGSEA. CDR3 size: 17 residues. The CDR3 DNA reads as TGCAGCGTTGAGAATTTGGGACAGGGGCGGAACACCGGGGAGCTGTTTTTT. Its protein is CSVENLGQGRNTGELFF.

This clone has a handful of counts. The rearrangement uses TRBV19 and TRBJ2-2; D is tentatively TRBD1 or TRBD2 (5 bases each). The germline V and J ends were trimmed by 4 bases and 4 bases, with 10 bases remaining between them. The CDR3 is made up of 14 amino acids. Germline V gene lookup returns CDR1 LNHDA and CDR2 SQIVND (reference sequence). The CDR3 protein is CASSSQRGTGELFF. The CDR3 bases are TGTGCCAGTAGTAGTCAGAGGGGCACCGGGGAGCTGTTTTTT.

The CDR3 region has the DNA TGTGCCAGCAGTAGGGGGGACACAGATACGCAGTATTTT. Translating it yields CASSRGDTDTQYF. The V call is TRBV2, the J call TRBJ2-3; D is tentatively TRBD1 or TRBD2 (6 bases each). The V gene lost 5 bases and the J gene lost 2 bases, with 8 bases spanning the gap. The CDR3 is made up of 13 amino acids. From germline, CDR1 is SNHLY and CDR2 FYNNEI.

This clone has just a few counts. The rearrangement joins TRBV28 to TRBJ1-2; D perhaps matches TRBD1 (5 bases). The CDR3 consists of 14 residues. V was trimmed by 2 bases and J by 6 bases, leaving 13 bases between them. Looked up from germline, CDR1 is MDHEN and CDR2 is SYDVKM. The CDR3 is CASSLRGPRDGYTF. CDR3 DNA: TGTGCCAGCAGTTTACGGGGCCCGAGGGATGGCTACACCTTC.

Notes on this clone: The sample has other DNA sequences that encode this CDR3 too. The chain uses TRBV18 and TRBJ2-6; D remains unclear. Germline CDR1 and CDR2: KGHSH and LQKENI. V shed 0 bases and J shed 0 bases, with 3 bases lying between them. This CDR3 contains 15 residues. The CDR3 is CASSPPSSGANVLTF. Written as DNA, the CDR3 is TGTGCCAGCTCACCACCAAGCTCTGGGGCCAACGTCCTGACTTTC.

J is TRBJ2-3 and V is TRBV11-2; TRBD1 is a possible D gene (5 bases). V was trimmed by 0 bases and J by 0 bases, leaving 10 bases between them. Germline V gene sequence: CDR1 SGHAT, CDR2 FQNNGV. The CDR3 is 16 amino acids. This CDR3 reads CASSLEGRVSTDTQYF. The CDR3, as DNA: TGTGCCAGCAGCTTAGAAGGCAGGGTTAGCACAGATACGCAGTATTTT.

This CDR3 is CASLTGSYYNSPLHF. CDR3 in DNA: TGTGCCAGCCTGACAGGGTCTTACTATAATTCACCCCTCCACTTT. The chain carries TRBV6-1 and TRBJ1-6; 7 nucleotides line up with TRBD1. From germline, CDR1 is MNHNS and CDR2 SASEGT. V trimming: 8 bases; J trimming: 3 bases; junction bases outside the gene matches: 7. The CDR3 spans 15 residues.

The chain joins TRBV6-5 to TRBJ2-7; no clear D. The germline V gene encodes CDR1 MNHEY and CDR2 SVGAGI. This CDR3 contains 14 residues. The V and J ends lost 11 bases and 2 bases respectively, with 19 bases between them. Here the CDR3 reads CASRTRSITYEQYF. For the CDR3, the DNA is TGTGCCTCGCGGACCAGAAGCATCACCTACGAGCAGTACTTC.

The chain's CDR3 is CASSRRGQGISNQPQHF. DNA for the CDR3: TGTGCCAGCAGCCGTCGGGGACAGGGCATTAGCAATCAGCCCCAGCATTTT. The rearrangement uses TRBV5-6 and TRBJ1-5; 9 nucleotides align to TRBD1. This CDR3 comprises 17 residues. The V gene end was trimmed by 4 bases and the J gene end by 0 bases; junction bases not matched to a gene: 8. Germline lookup yields CDR1 SGHDT and CDR2 YYEEEE.

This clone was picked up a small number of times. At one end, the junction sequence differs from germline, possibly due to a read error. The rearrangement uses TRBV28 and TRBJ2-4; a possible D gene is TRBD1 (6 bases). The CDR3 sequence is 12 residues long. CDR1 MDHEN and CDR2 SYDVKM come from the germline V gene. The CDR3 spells CASSLNPGQLSF. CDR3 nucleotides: TGTGCCAGCAGTTTAAACCCCGGACAGCTTAGTTTC.

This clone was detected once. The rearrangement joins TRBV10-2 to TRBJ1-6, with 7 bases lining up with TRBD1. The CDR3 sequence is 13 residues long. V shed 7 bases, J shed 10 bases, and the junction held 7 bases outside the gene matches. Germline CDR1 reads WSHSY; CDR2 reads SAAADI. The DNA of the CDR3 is TGCGCCAGCACCACAGGGGTTCGATCACCCCTCCACTTT. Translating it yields CASTTGVRSPLHF.

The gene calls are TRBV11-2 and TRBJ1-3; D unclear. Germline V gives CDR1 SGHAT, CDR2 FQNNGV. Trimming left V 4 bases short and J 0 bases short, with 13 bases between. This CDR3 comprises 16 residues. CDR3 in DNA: TGTGCCAGCAGCTCATTACAGCGTAGCTCTGGAAACACCATATATTTT. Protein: CASSSLQRSSGNTIYF. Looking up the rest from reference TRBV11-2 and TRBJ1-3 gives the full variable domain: EAGVAQSPRYKIIEKRQSVAFWCNPISGHATLYWYQQILGQGPKLLIQFQNNGVVDDSQLPKDRFSAERLKGVDSTLKIQPAKLEDSAVYLCASSSLQRSSGNTIYFGEGSWLTVV.

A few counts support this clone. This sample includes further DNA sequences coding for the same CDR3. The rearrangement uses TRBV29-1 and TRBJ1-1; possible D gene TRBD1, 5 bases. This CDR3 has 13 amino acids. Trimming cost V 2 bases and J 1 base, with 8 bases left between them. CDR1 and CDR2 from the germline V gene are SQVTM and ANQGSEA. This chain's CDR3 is CSVERQQNTEAFF. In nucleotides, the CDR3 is TGCAGCGTTGAACGACAGCAGAACACTGAAGCTTTCTTT.

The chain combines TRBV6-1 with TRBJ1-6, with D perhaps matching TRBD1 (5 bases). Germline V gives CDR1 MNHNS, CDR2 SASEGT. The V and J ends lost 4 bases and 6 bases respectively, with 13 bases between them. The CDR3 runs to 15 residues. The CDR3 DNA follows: TGTGCCAGCAGTGTTGGGGGGTCTGCTAATTCACCCCTCCACTTT. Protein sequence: CASSVGGSANSPLHF.

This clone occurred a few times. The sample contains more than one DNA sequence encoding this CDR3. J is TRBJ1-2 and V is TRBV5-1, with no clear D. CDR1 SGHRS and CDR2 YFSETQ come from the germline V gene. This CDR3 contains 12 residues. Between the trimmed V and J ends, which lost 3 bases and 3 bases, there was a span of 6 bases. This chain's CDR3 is CASSSSDYGYTF. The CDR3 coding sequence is TGCGCCAGCAGCTCATCGGACTATGGCTACACCTTC.

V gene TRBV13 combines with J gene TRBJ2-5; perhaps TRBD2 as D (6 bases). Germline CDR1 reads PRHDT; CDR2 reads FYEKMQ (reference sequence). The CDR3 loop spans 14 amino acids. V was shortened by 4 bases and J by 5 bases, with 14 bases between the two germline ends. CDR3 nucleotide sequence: TGTGCCAGCAGCTCTCCGGGACTTCCGGAGACCCAGTACTTC. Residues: CASSSPGLPETQYF.

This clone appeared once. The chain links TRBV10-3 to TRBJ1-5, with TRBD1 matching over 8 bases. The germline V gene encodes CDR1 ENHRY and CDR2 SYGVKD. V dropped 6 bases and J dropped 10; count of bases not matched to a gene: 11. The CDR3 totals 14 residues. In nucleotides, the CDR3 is TGTGCCATCAGCCGGCAGGGGGCGGGGGACCCCCAGCATTTT. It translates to CAISRQGAGDPQHF.

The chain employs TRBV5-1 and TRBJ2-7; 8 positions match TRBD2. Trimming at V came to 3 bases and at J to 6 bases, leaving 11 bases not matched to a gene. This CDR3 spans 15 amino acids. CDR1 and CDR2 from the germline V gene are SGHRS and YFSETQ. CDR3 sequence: CASSSSGTRTGEQYF. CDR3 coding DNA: TGCGCCAGCAGCTCTTCCGGGACTAGGACGGGCGAGCAGTACTTC. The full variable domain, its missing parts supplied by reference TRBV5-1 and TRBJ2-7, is KAGVTQTPRYLIKTRGQQVTLSCSPISGHRSVSWYQQTPGQGLQFLFEYFSETQRNKGNFPGRFSGRQFSNSRSEMNVSTLELGDSALYLCASSSSGTRTGEQYFGPGTRLTVT.

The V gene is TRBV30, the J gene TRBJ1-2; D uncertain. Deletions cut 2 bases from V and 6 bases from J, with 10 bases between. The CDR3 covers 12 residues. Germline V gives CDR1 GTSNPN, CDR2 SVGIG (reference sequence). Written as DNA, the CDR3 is TGTGCCTGGAGTATTCGCGCAGATGGCTACACCTTC. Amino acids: CAWSIRADGYTF.

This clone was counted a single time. The CDR3 region is CASGLDLGTQYF. The CDR3 DNA reads TGTGCTAGTGGATTAGACTTGGGGACCCAGTACTTC. The chain couples TRBV12-5 to TRBJ2-5, with D uncertain. The ends were cut back, 6 bases at V and 7 bases at J, with 12 bases in the middle. The CDR3 consists of 12 residues. In germline, CDR1 is LGHNT, CDR2 FRNRAP. The variable domain in full, with the rest retrieved from reference TRBV12-5 and TRBJ2-5, is DARVTQTPRHKVTEMGQEVTMRCQPILGHNTVFWYRQTMMQGLELLAYFRNRAPLDDSGMPKDRFSAEMPDATLATLKIQPSEPRDSAVYFCASGLDLGTQYFGPGTRLLVL.